Following are 14 T cell receptor beta chains from one sample sequenced in a study of CXCR3-negative and CXCR3-positive naive CD8 T cells. Overall study results and limits: The study found more hydrophobic TRB CDR3s in CXCR3-positive naive cells than in CXCR3-negative naive cells.

No antigen has been assigned to these receptors. The libraries of TRB cDNA were constructed through 5' RACE using UMI labels. From its re-call of the 5' RACE reads, TCRdb lists each CDR3 protein once, without DNA. The repertoire table contains about 90,000 distinct CDR3 sequences. What was sequenced was naive CXCR3+ CD8+ T cells from blood. As for subset: CD45RO-CCR7+CD27+CD95- naive CD8+ T cells expressing CXCR3 (TNR3+). All receptors come from a human donor in good health. Some clones in this sample may be carry-over from other donors' samples.

The CDR3 reads CASSLAGVGDASNEQFF. The gene calls are TRBV7-9 and TRBJ2-1; TCRdb lists TRBD1, though no DNA is available to test this call. Germline values: CDR1 SEHNR, CDR2 FQNEAQ (reference sequence). This CDR3 spans 17 amino acids.

The gene calls are TRBV12-3 or TRBV12-4 and TRBJ2-7; the TCRdb D gene call, TRBD1, has no DNA to confirm it. This CDR3 has 14 amino acids. CDR3 sequence: CASSTHLRPGEQYF.

The chain carries TRBV4-1 and TRBJ2-7; absent DNA, TCRdb's TRBD1 call cannot be checked. Germline CDR1 is MGHRA and CDR2 is YSYEKL. The CDR3 covers 15 residues. The CDR3 protein is CASSSSSTPGNEQYF.

V gene TRBV30 combines with J gene TRBJ2-1; TCRdb gives TRBD2 as the D gene, but with no DNA this cannot be confirmed. This CDR3 comprises 13 residues. Per germline, CDR1 GTSNPN and CDR2 SVGIG (reference sequence). This CDR3 reads CALTSGLRNEQFF.

V usage is TRBV29-1 and J usage is TRBJ1-2. Germline-derived CDR1 and CDR2 are SQVTM and ANQGSEA. The CDR3 is made up of 12 amino acids. The chain's CDR3 is CSVDSGYGGYTF.

The V call is TRBV28, the J call TRBJ2-7; TCRdb's D gene call, TRBD1, goes unchecked for lack of DNA. The CDR3 extends over 14 amino acids. The germline gives CDR1 MDHEN, CDR2 SYDVKM. The CDR3 region is CASSLTGETYEQYF.

The CDR3 loop is CASSLPGTSGGPSQFF. This rearrangement joins TRBV7-2 to TRBJ2-1; as DNA is missing, the TRBD2 call by TCRdb cannot be tested. This CDR3 is built from 16 residues. The germline V gene has CDR1 SGHTA and CDR2 FQGNSA.

The chain is built from TRBV5-1 and TRBJ1-2. The CDR3 extends over 16 amino acids. Germline V gene data show CDR1 as SGHRS and CDR2 as YFSETQ. The CDR3 is CASSLDGDFGNYGYTF.

V usage is TRBV7-8 and J usage is TRBJ2-3; TCRdb calls TRBD2, which cannot be checked without DNA. The CDR3 is made up of 16 amino acids. CDR1 is SGHVS and CDR2 is FQNEAQ in the germline V gene. The CDR3 region is CASSWTSGGGGNTQYF.

J is TRBJ2-1 and V is TRBV27; TCRdb's D call of TRBD1 is untestable without DNA. The CDR3 is made up of 15 amino acids. Germline V gene data show CDR1 as MNHEY and CDR2 as SMNVEV (reference sequence). CDR3 loop: CASSPWDPSYNEQFF.

The chain combines TRBV5-1 with TRBJ1-1; TCRdb's D call, TRBD1, is unchecked because there is no DNA. The CDR3 sequence is 16 residues long. Looked up from germline, CDR1 is SGHRS and CDR2 is YFSETQ. The CDR3 sequence is CASSPTGLGLNTEAFF.

The chain couples TRBV19 to TRBJ2-7; TCRdb proposes TRBD1, but this gene call is untestable without DNA. Germline V gene data show CDR1 as LNHDA and CDR2 as SQIVND (reference sequence). This CDR3 has 14 residues. CDR3 sequence: CASSIGTGPYEQYF. The full variable domain, with the rest looked up from reference TRBV19 and TRBJ2-7, is DGGITQSPKYLFRKEGQNVTLSCEQNLNHDAMYWYRQDPGQGLRLIYYSQIVNDFQKGDIAEGYSVSREKKESFPLTVTSAQKNPTAFYLCASSIGTGPYEQYFGPGTRLTVT.

The chain couples TRBV20-1 to TRBJ2-2. CDR1 is DFQATT, CDR2 SNEGSKA, per germline (reference sequence). The CDR3 has 14 amino acids. The CDR3 here is CSARDGLRTGELFF.

The rearrangement uses TRBV28 and TRBJ2-3; the TCRdb call, TRBD2, lacks DNA for checking. The germline gives CDR1 MDHEN, CDR2 SYDVKM. This CDR3 is built from 15 residues. The CDR3 loop is CASSFGLAGTDTQYF.